This T cell receptor (beta chain) was recorded in a study of shared clonotypes between healthy human individuals. The overall study: The study enrolled a couple of women and three men aged 18 to 49.

Some clones are missing from TCRdb's copy, which holds only in-frame ones; the method was immunoSEQ multiplex PCR. The table has over 2 million clones, 92% seen once. The study's findings and limits: Clonotypes shared by all four sorted-subset donors had higher generation probabilities than non-shared clonotypes. The diversity represented, both genetic and in exposure history, was limited by few donors.

For this clone: Its antigen is not known.

Germline CDR1 reads LNHDA; CDR2 reads SQIVND (reference sequence). Trimming shortened V by 1 base and J by 0 bases, and 7 bases separated the two germline ends. There are 15 residues in the CDR3. The chain couples TRBV19 to TRBJ2-1; D remains ambiguous. The origin of this receptor is a man younger than 35 in good health. Some clones in this sample may be carry-over from other donors' samples. The source material was naive CD4+ T cells from PBMCs. Subset described: CD45RA+ positively selected. This CDR3 reads CASSIARSSYNEQFF. CDR3 DNA sequence: TGTGCCAGTAGTATAGCCCGGAGCTCCTACAATGAGCAGTTCTTC.